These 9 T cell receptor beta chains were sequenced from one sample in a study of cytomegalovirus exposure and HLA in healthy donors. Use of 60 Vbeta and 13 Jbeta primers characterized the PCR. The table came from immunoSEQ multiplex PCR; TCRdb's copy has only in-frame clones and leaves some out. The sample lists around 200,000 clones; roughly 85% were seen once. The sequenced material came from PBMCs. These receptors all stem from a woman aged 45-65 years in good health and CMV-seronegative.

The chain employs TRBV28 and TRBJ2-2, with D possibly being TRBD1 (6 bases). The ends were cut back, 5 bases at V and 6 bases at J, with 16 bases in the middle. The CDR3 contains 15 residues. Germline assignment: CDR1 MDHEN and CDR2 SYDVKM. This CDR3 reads CASSPRGLRSGELFF. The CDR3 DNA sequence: TGTGCCAGCAGTCCCAGGGGTCTTAGATCCGGGGAGCTGTTTTTT. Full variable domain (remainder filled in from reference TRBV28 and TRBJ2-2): DVKVTQSSRYLVKRTGEKVFLECVQDMDHENMFWYRQDPGLGLRLIYFSYDVKMKEKGDIPEGYSVSREKKERFSLILESASTNQTSMYLCASSPRGLRSGELFFGEGSRLTVL.

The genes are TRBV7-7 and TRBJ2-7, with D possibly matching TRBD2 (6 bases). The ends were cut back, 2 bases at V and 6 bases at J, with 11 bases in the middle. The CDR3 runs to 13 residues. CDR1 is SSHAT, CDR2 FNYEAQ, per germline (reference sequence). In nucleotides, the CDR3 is TGTGCCAGCAGCTTATCTAGCGTGGGCGAGCAGTACTTC. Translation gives CASSLSSVGEQYF.

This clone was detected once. For the CDR3, the DNA is TGCGCCAGCAGCTCTACTTGGACAGGGACCCCCTACGAGCAGTACTTC. The encoded protein is CASSSTWTGTPYEQYF. The chain uses TRBV5-1 and TRBJ2-7; 8 nucleotides agree with TRBD1. V shed 3 bases and J 2 bases; nucleotides not matched to a gene: 10. This CDR3 has 16 residues. From germline, CDR1 is SGHRS and CDR2 YFSETQ.

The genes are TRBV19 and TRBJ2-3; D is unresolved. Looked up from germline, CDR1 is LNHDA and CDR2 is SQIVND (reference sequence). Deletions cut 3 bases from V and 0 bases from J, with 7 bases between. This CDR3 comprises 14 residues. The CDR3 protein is CASSIFPSTDTQYF. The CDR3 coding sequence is TGTGCCAGTAGTATTTTTCCAAGCACAGATACGCAGTATTTT.

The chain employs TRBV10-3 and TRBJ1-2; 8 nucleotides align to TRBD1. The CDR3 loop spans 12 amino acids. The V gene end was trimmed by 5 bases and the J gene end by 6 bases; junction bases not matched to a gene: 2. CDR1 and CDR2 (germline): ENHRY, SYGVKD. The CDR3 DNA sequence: TGTGCCATCAGTCCGACAGGGGATGGCTACACCTTC. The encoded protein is CAISPTGDGYTF.

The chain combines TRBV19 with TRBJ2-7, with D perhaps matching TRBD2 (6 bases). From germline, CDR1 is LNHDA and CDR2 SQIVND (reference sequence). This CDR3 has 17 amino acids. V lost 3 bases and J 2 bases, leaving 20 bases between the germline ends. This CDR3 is CASSMAASGTSTYEQYF. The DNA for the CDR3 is TGTGCCAGTAGTATGGCCGCTTCCGGGACTTCTACCTACGAGCAGTACTTC.

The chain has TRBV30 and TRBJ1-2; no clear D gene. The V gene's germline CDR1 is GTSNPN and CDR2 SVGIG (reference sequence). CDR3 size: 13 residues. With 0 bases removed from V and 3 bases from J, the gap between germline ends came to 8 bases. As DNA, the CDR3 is TGTGCCTGGAGTGTGCTTCAGTACTATGGCTACACCTTC. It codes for CAWSVLQYYGYTF.

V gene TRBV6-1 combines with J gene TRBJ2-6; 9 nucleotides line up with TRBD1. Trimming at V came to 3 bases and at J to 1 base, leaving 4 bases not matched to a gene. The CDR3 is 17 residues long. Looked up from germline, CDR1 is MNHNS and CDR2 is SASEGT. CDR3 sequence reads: CASSEDRGASGANVLTF. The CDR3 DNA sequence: TGTGCCAGCAGTGAGGACAGGGGTGCGTCTGGGGCCAACGTCCTGACTTTC.

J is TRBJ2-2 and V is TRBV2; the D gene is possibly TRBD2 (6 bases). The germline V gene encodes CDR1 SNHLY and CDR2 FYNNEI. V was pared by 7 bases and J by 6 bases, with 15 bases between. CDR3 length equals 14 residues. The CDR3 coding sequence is TGTGCCAGCACCTCGGGGGACTCGCCCGGGGAGCTGTTTTTT. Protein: CASTSGDSPGELFF.